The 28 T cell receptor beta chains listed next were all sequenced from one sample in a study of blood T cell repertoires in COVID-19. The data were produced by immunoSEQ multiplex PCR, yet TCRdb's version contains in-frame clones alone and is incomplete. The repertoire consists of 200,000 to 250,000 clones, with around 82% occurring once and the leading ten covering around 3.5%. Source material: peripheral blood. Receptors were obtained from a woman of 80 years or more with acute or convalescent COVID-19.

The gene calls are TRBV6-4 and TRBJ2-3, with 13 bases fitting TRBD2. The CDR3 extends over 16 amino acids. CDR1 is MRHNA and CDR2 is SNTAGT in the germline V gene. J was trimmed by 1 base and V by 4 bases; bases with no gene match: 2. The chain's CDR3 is CASSAGTSGGTDTQYF. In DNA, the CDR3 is TGTGCCAGCAGTGCCGGGACTAGCGGGGGCACAGATACGCAGTATTTT.

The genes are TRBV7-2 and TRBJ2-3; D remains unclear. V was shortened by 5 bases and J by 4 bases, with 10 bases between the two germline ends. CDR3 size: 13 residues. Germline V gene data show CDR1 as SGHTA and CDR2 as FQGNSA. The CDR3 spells CASSPSSADTQYF. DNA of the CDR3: TGTGCCAGCAGCCCGAGCAGCGCAGATACGCAGTATTTT. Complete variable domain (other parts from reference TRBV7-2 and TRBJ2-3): GAGVSQSPSNKVTEKGKDVELRCDPISGHTALYWYRQSLGQGLEFLIYFQGNSAPDKSGLPSDRFSAERTGGSVSTLTIQRTQQEDSAVYLCASSPSSADTQYFGPGTRLTVL.

In DNA, the CDR3 is TGTGCCAGCCGCGCAAACGAAGAGACCCAGTACTTC. Translating gives CASRANEETQYF. The chain links TRBV7-9 to TRBJ2-5, with unresolved D. This CDR3 region has 12 residues. Germline CDR1 is SEHNR and CDR2 is FQNEAQ (reference sequence). Trimming cost V 8 bases and J 3 bases, with 10 bases left between them.

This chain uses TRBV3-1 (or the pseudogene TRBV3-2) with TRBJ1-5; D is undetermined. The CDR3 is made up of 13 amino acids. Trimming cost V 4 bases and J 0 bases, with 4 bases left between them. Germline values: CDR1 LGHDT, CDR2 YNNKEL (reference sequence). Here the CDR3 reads CASSLYSNQPQHF. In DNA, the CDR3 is TGTGCCAGCAGCCTATATAGCAATCAGCCCCAGCATTTT.

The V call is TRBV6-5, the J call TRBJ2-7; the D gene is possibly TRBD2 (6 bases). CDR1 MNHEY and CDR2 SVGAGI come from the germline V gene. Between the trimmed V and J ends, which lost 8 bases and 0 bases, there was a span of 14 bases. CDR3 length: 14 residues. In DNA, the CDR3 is TGTGCCAGCGAAGCGGGCCATAACTCCTACGAGCAGTACTTC. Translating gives CASEAGHNSYEQYF.

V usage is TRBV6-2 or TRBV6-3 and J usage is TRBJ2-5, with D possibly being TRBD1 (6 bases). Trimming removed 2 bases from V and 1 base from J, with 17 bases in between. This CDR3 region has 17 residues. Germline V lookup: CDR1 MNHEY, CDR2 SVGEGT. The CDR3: CASSYVRGFYAQETQYF. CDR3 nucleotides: TGTGCCAGCAGTTACGTCAGGGGATTCTATGCCCAAGAGACCCAGTACTTC.

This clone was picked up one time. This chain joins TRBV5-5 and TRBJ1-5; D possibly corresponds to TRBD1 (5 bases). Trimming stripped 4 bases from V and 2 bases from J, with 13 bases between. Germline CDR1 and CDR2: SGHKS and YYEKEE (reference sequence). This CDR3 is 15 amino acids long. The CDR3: CASSGRGEGNQPQHF. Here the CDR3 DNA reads TGTGCCAGCAGCGGAAGGGGTGAGGGCAATCAGCCCCAGCATTTT.

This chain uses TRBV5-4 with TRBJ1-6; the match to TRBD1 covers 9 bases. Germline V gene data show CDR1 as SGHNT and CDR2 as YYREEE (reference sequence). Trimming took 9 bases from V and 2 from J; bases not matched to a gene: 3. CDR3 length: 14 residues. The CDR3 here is CATRTGAYNSPLHF. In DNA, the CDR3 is TGTGCCACCAGGACAGGGGCCTATAATTCACCCCTCCACTTT. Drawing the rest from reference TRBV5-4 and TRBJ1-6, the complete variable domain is ETGVTQSPTHLIKTRGQQVTLRCSSQSGHNTVSWYQQALGQGPQFIFQYYREEENGRGNFPPRFSGLQFPNYSSELNVNALELDDSALYLCATRTGAYNSPLHFGNGTRLTVT.

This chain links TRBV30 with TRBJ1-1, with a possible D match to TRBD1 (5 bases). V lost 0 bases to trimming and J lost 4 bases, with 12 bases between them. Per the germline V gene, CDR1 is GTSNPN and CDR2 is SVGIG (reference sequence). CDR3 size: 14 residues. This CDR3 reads CAWSVGQGSTEAFF. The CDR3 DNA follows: TGTGCCTGGAGTGTGGGCCAGGGCAGCACTGAAGCTTTCTTT.

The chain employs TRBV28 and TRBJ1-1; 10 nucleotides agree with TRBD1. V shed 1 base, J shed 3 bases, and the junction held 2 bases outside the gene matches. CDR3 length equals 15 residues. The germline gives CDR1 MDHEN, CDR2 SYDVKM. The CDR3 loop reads CASSLLGTGDTEAFF. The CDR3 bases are TGTGCCAGCAGTTTATTGGGGACAGGGGACACTGAAGCTTTCTTT.

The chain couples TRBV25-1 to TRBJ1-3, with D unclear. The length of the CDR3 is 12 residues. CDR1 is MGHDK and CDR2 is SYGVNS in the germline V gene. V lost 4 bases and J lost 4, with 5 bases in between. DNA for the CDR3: TGTGCCAGCAGTGCGACAGGAAACACCATATATTTT. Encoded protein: CASSATGNTIYF.

Written as DNA, the CDR3 is TGTGCCAGCAGTTACGGCGGCAGGGCTGCGCAGTATTTT. It is translated as CASSYGGRAAQYF. The chain is built from TRBV6-5 and TRBJ2-3; the D gene is possibly TRBD1 (5 bases). This CDR3 contains 13 residues. Trimming shortened V by 2 bases and J by 10 bases, and 13 bases separated the two germline ends. CDR1 is MNHEY, CDR2 SVGAGI, per germline.

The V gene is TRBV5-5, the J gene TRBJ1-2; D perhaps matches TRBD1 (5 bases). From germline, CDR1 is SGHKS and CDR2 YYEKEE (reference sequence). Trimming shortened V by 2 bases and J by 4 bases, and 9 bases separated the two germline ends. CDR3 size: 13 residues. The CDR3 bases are TGTGCCAGCAGCTTAGACAGCGTCTATGGCTACACCTTC. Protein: CASSLDSVYGYTF.

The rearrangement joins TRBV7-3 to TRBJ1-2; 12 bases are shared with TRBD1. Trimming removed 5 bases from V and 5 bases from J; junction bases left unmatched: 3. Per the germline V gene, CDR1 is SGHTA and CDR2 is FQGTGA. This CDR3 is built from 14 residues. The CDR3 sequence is CASSPGQGAYGYTF. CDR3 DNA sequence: TGTGCCAGCAGCCCGGGACAGGGGGCTTATGGCTACACCTTC. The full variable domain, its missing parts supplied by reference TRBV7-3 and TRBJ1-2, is GAGVSQTPSNKVTEKGKYVELRCDPISGHTALYWYRQSLGQGPEFLIYFQGTGAADDSGLPNDRFFAVRPEGSVSTLKIQRTERGDSAVYLCASSPGQGAYGYTFGSGTRLTVV.

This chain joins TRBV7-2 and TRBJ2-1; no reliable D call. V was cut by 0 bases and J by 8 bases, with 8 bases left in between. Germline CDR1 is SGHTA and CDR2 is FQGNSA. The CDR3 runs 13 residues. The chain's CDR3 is CASSLAWADEQFF. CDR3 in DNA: TGTGCCAGCAGCTTAGCGTGGGCTGATGAGCAGTTCTTC. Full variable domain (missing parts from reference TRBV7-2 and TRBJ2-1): GAGVSQSPSNKVTEKGKDVELRCDPISGHTALYWYRQSLGQGLEFLIYFQGNSAPDKSGLPSDRFSAERTGGSVSTLTIQRTQQEDSAVYLCASSLAWADEQFFGPGTRLTVL.

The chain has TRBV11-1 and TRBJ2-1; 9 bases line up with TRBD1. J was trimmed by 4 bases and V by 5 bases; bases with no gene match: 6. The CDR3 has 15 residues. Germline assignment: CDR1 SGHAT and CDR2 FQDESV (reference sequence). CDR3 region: CASSTRDREYNEQFF. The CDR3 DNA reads TGTGCCAGCAGCACCCGGGACAGGGAATACAATGAGCAGTTCTTC.

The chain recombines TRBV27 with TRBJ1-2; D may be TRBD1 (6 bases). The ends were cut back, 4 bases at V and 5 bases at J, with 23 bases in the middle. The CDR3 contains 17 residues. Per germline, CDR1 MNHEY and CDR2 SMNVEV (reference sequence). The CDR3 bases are TGTGCCAGCAGTTCCCAAGGGGGTCGACAGGTCCCTTATGGCTACACCTTC. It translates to CASSSQGGRQVPYGYTF.

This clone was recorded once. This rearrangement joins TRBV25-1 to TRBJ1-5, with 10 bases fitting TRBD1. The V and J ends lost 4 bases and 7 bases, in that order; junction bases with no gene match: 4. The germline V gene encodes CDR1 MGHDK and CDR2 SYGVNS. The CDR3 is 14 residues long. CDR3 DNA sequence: TGTGCCAGCAGTGGGACAGGGGGAGGGCAGCCCCAGCATTTT. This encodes CASSGTGGGQPQHF.

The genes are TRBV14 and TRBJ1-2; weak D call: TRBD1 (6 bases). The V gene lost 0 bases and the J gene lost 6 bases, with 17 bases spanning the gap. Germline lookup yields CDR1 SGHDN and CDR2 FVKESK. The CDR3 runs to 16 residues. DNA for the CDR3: TGTGCCAGCAGCCAAGATTGGTCAGGGGATATTGATGGCTACACCTTC. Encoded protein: CASSQDWSGDIDGYTF.

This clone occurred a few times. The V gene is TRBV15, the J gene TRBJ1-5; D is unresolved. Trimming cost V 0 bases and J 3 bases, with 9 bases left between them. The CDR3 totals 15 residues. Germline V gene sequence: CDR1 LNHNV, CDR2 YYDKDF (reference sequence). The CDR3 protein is CATSRDPVSNQPQHF. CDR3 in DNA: TGTGCCACCAGCAGAGATCCCGTGTCCAATCAGCCCCAGCATTTT.

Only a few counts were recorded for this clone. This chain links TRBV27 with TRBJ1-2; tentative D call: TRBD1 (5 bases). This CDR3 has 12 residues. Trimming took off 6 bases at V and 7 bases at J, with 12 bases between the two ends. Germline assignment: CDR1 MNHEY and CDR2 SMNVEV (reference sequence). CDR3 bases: TGTGCCAGCAGCTCCGGGGGTGGTGGCTACACCTTC. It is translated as CASSSGGGGYTF.

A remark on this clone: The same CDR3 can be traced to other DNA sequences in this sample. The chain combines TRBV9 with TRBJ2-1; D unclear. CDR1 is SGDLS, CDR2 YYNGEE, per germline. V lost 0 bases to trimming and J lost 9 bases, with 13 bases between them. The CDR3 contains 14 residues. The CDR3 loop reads CASSVDLRYGEQFF. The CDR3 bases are TGTGCCAGCAGCGTAGACCTACGGTACGGTGAGCAGTTCTTC.

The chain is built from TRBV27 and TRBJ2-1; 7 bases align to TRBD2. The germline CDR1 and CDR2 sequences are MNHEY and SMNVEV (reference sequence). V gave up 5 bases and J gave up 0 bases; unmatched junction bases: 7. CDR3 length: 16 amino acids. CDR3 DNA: TGTGCCAGCAGTCTTAGCGGGCCCTTCTCCTACAATGAGCAGTTCTTC. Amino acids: CASSLSGPFSYNEQFF.

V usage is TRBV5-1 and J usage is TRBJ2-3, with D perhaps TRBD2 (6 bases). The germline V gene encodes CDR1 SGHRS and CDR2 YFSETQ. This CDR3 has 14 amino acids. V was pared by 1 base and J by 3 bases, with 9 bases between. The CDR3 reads CASSLWGDTDTQYF. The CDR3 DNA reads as TGCGCCAGCAGCTTGTGGGGGGATACAGATACGCAGTATTTT.

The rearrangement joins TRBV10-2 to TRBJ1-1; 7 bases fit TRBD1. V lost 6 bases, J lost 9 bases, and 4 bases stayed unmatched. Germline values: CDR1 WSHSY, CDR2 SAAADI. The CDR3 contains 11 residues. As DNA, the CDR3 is TGCGCCAGCAGGCAGACAGGGCAAGCTTTCTTT. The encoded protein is CASRQTGQAFF.

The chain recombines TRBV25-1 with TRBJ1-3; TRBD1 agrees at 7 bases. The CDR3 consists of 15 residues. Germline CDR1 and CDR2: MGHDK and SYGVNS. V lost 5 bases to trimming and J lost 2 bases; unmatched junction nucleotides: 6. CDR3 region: CASSQNRGTGNTIYF. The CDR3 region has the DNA TGTGCCAGCAGTCAAAACAGGGGCACTGGAAACACCATATATTTT.

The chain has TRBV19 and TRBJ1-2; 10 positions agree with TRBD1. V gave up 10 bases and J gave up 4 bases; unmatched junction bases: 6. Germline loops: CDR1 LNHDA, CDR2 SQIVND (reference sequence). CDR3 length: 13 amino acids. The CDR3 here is CATRDRGGYGYTF. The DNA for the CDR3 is TGTGCCACCCGGGACAGGGGAGGCTATGGCTACACCTTC. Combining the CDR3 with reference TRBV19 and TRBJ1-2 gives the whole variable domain DGGITQSPKYLFRKEGQNVTLSCEQNLNHDAMYWYRQDPGQGLRLIYYSQIVNDFQKGDIAEGYSVSREKKESFPLTVTSAQKNPTAFYLCATRDRGGYGYTFGSGTRLTVV.

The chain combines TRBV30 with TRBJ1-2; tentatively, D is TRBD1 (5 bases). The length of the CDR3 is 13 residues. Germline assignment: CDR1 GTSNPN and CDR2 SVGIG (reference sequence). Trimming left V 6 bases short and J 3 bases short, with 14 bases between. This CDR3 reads CACRAGLDYGYTF. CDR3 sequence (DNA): TGTGCCTGCAGGGCAGGGCTGGACTATGGCTACACCTTC.